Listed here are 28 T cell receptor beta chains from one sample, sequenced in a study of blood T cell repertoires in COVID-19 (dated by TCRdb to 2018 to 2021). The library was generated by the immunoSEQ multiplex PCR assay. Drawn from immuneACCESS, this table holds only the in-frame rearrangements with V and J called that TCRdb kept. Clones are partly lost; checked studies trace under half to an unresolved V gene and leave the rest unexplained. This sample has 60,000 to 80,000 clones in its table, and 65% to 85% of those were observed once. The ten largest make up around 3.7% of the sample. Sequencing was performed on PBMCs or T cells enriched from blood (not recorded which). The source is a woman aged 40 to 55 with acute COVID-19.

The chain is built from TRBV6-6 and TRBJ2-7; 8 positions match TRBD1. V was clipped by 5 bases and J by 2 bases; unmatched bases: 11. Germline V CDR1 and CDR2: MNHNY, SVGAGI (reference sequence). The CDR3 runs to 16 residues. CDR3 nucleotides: TGTGCCAGCAGTCCTCAGGACAGGGACCTTACCTACGAGCAGTACTTC. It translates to CASSPQDRDLTYEQYF.

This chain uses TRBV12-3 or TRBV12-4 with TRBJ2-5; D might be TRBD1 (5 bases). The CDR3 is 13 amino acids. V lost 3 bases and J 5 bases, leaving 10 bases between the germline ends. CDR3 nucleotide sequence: TGTGCCAGCAGTTTCTCAGGGCTCGAGACCCAGTACTTC. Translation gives CASSFSGLETQYF.

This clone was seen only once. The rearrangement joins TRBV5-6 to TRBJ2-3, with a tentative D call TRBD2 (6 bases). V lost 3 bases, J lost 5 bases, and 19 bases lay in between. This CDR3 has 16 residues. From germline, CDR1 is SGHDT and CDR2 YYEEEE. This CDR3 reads CASSYVPGKAGDTQYF. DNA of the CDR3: TGTGCCAGCAGCTATGTCCCGGGAAAAGCGGGAGATACGCAGTATTTT.

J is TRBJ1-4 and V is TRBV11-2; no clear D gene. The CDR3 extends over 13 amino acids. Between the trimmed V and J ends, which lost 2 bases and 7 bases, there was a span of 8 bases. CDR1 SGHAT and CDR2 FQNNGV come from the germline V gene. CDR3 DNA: TGTGCCAGCAGCTTAACAGAATTTGAAAAACTGTTTTTT. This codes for CASSLTEFEKLFF. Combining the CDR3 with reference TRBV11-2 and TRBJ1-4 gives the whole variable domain EAGVAQSPRYKIIEKRQSVAFWCNPISGHATLYWYQQILGQGPKLLIQFQNNGVVDDSQLPKDRFSAERLKGVDSTLKIQPAKLEDSAVYLCASSLTEFEKLFFGSGTQLSVL.

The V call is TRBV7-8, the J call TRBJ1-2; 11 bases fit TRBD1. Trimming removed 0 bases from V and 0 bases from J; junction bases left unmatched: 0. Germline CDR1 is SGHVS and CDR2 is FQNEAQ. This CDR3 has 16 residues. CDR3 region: CASSLAGQGANYGYTF. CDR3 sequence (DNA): TGTGCCAGCAGCTTAGCGGGACAGGGGGCTAACTATGGCTACACCTTC.

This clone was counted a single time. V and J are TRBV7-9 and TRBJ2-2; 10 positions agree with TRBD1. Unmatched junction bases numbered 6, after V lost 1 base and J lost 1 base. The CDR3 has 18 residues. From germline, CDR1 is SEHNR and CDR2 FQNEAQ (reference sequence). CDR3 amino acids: CASSLEVRDRGNTGELFF. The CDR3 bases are TGTGCCAGCAGCTTAGAGGTCCGGGACAGGGGGAACACCGGGGAGCTGTTTTTT.

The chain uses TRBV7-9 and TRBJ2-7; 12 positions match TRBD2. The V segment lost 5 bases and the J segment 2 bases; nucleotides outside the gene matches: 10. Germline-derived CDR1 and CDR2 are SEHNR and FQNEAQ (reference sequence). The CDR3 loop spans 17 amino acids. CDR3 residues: CASSISRTSGKTYEQYF. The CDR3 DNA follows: TGTGCCAGCAGCATAAGCCGGACTAGCGGGAAAACCTACGAGCAGTACTTC.

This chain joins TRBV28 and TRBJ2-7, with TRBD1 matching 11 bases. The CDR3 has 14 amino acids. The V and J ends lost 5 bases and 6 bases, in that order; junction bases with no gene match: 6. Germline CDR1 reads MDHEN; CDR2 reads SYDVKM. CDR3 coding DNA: TGTGCCAGCAGTCCCGGGACAGGGGGAAGCGAGCAGTACGTC. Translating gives CASSPGTGGSEQYV.

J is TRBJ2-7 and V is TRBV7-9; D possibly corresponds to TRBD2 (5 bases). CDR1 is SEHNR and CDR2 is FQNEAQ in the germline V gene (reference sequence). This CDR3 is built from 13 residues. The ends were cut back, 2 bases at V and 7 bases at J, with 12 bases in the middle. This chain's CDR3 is CASSLLTGDEQYF. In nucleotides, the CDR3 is TGTGCCAGCAGCTTATTAACCGGGGATGAGCAGTACTTC.

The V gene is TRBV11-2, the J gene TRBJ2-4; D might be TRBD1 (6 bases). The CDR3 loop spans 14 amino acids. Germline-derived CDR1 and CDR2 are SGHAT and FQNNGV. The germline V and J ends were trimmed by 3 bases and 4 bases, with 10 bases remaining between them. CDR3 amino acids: CASSLAGTKNIQYF. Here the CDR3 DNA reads TGTGCCAGCAGCTTGGCAGGGACAAAAAACATTCAGTACTTC. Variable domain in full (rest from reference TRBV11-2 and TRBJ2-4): EAGVAQSPRYKIIEKRQSVAFWCNPISGHATLYWYQQILGQGPKLLIQFQNNGVVDDSQLPKDRFSAERLKGVDSTLKIQPAKLEDSAVYLCASSLAGTKNIQYFGAGTRLSVL.

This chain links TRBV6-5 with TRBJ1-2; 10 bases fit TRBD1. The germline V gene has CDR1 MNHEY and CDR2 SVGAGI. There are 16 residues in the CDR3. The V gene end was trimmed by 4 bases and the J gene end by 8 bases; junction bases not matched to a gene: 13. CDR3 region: CASSSGTGAAVGGYTF. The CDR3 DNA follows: TGTGCCAGCAGTTCCGGGACAGGGGCCGCCGTCGGGGGCTACACCTTC.

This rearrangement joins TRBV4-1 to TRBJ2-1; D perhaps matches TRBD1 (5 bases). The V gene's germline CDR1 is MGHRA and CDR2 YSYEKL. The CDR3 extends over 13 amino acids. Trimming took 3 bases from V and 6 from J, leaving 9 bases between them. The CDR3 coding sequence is TGCGCCAGCAGCCACACAGGCCCCAATGAGCAGTTCTTC. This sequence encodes CASSHTGPNEQFF.

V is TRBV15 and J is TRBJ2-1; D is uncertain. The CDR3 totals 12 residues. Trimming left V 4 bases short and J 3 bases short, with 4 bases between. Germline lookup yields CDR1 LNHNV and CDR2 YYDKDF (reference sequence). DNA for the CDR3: TGTGCCACCAGCACAGGCTACAATGAGCAGTTCTTC. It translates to CATSTGYNEQFF.

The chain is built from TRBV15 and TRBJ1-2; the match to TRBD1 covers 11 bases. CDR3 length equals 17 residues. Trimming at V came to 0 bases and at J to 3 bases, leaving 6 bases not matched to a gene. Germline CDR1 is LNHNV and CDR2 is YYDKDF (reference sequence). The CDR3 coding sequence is TGTGCCACCAGCAGAGAAGGACAGGGGGCGCGGGACTATGGCTACACCTTC. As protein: CATSREGQGARDYGYTF. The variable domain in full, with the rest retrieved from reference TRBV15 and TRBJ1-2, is DAMVIQNPRYQVTQFGKPVTLSCSQTLNHNVMYWYQQKSSQAPKLLFHYYDKDFNNEADTPDNFQSRRPNTSFCFLDIRSPGLGDTAMYLCATSREGQGARDYGYTFGSGTRLTVV.

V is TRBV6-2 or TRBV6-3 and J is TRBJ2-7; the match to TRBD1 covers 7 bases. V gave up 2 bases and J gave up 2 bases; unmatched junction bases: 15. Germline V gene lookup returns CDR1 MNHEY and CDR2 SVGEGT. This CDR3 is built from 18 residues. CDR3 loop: CASSYTRQGKTPPYEQYV. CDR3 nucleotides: TGTGCCAGCAGTTACACCCGACAGGGCAAAACACCCCCCTACGAGCAGTACGTC.

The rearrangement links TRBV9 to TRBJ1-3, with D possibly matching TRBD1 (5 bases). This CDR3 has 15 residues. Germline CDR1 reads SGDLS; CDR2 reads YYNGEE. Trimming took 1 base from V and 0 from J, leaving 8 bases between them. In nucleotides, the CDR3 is TGTGCCAGCAGCGTACAGGGCAACTCTGGAAACACCATATATTTT. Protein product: CASSVQGNSGNTIYF.

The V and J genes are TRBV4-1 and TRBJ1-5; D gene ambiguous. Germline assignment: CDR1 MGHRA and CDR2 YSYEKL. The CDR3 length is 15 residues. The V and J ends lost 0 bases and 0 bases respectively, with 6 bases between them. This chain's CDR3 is CASSQEGLSNQPQHF. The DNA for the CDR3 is TGCGCCAGCAGCCAAGAGGGCCTTAGCAATCAGCCCCAGCATTTT.

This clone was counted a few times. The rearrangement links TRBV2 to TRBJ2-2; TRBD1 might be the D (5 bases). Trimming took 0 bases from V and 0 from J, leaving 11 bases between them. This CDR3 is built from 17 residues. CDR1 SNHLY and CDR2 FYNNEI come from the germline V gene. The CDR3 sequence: CASSEAGRTSNTGELFF. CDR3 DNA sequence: TGTGCCAGCAGTGAAGCGGGGCGGACCTCGAACACCGGGGAGCTGTTTTTT.

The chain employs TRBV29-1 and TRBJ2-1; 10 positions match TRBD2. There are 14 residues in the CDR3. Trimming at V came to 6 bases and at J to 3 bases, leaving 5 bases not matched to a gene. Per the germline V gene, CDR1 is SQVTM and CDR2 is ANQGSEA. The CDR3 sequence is CSVPASGSYNEQFF. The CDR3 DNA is TGCAGCGTCCCCGCTAGCGGGAGCTACAATGAGCAGTTCTTC.

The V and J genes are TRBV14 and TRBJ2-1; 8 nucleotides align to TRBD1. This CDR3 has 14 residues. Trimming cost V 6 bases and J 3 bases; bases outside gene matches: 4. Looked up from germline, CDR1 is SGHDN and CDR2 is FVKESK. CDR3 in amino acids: CASRRQGNYNEQFF. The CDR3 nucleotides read TGTGCCAGCAGACGACAGGGGAACTACAATGAGCAGTTCTTC.

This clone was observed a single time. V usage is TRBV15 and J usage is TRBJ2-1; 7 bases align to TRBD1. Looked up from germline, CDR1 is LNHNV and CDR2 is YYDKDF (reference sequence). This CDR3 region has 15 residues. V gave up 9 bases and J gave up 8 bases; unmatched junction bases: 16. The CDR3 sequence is CATRGQPGIVDEQFF. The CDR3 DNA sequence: TGTGCCACACGGGGACAGCCGGGGATCGTCGATGAGCAGTTCTTC.

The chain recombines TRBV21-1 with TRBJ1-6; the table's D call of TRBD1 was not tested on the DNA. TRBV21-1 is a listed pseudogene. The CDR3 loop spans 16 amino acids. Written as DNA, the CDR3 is TGTGCCAGCAGCAAAGCGCAACAGGGTGGTAATTCACCCCTCCACTTT. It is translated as CASSKAQQGGNSPLHF.

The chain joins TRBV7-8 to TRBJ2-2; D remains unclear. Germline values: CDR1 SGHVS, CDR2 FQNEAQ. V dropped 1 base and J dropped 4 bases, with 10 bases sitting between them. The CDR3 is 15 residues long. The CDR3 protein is CASSLGRLLTGELFF. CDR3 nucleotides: TGTGCCAGCAGCTTAGGGAGACTCCTCACCGGGGAGCTGTTTTTT.

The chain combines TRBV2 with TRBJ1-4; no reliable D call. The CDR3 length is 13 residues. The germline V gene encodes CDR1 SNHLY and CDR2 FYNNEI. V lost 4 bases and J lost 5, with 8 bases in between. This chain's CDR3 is CASSGFGNEKLFF. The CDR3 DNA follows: TGTGCCAGCAGTGGATTTGGCAATGAAAAACTGTTTTTT.

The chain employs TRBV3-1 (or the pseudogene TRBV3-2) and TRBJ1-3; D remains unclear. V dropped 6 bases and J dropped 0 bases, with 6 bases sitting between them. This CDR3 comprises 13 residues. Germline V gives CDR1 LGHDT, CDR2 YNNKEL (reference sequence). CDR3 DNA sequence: TGTGCCAGCAGGAGTTTCTCTGGAAACACCATATATTTT. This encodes CASRSFSGNTIYF.

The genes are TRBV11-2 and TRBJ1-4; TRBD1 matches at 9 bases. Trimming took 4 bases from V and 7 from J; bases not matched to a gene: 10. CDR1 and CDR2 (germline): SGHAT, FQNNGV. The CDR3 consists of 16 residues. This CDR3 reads CASSSFYRGRGEKLFF. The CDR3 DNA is TGTGCCAGCAGCTCTTTCTACAGGGGGCGCGGTGAAAAACTGTTTTTT.

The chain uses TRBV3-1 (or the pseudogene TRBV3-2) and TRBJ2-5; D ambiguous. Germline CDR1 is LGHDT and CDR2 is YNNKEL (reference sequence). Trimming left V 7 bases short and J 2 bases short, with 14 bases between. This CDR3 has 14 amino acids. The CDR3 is CASTPLSNQETQYF. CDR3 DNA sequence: TGTGCCAGCACCCCCCTGAGTAATCAAGAGACCCAGTACTTC.

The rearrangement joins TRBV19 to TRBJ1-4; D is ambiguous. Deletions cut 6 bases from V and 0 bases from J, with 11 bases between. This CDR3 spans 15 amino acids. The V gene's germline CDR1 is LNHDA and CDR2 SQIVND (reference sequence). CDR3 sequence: CASRYSSATNEKLFF. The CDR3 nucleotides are TGTGCCAGTAGATACTCCTCTGCAACTAATGAAAAACTGTTTTTT.